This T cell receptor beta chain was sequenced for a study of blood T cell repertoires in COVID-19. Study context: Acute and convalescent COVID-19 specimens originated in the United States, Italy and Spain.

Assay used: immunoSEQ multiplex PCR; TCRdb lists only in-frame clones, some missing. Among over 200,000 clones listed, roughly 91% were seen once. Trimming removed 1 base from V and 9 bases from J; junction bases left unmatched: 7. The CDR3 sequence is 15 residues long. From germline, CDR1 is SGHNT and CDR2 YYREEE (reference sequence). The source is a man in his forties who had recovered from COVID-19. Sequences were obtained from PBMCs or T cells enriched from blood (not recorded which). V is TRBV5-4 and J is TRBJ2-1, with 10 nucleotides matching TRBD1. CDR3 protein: CASSLRQGADSEQFF. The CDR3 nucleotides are TGTGCCAGCAGCTTGAGACAGGGGGCTGATAGTGAGCAGTTCTTC.